This T cell receptor beta chain came from a study of blood T cell repertoires in COVID-19. Study details: Sample material is recorded as cDNA or gDNA derived from T cells, B-cell-depleted T cells, or PBMCs.

Methods used by the authors: Amplified reference gene primers provided the basis for estimating nucleated cell counts. Produced via immunoSEQ multiplex PCR; TCRdb's table is partial and in-frame only. D and trimming come from the DNA, and the V and J calls and clone size come from that table. Of around 200,000 clones listed, approximately 87% are singletons. V was shortened by 2 bases and J by 2 bases, with 9 bases between the two germline ends. This CDR3 contains 14 residues. Looked up from germline, CDR1 is MNHNS and CDR2 is SASEGT. Seattle-derived patients entered the study during active infection and were followed longitudinally. This clone showed up just a few times.

The V call is TRBV6-1, the J call TRBJ1-2; no firm D call. The receptor was isolated from a woman aged 60-70 years with COVID-19, enrolled during active disease. The sequencing input was peripheral blood. CDR3 in amino acids: CASSEPGSNYGYTF. The CDR3 region has the DNA TGTGCCAGCAGTGAACCCGGGTCCAACTATGGCTACACCTTC.